These 10 T cell receptor beta chains came from one sample sequenced in a study of blood T cell repertoires in COVID-19 (dated by TCRdb to 2020 to 2021). Receptor amplification or capture employed the immunoSEQ multiplex PCR assay. In TCRdb, the immuneACCESS table is reduced to in-frame sequences with V and J assigned. These tables do not hold every clone; where another copy was compared, an unresolved V gene accounts for under half, and the others remain unexplained. This sample has some 150,000 clones in its table, and around 87% of those were observed once. The top ten clones comprise 3.5% to 4.5% of the sample. Sequencing was performed on peripheral blood. The receptors stem from a man between 18 and 29 years old with active or convalescent COVID-19.

V gene TRBV27 combines with J gene TRBJ1-1; no reliable D call. The V and J ends lost 2 bases and 3 bases respectively, with 16 bases between them. Germline-derived CDR1 and CDR2 are MNHEY and SMNVEV (reference sequence). The CDR3 has 16 amino acids. The CDR3 loop is CASSLNGGTGDTEAFF. The CDR3 DNA is TGTGCCAGCAGTTTAAATGGCGGAACCGGGGACACTGAAGCTTTCTTT.

This chain connects TRBV3-1 (or the pseudogene TRBV3-2) to TRBJ2-1; D is ambiguous. V lost 0 bases and J 7 bases, leaving 7 bases between the germline ends. CDR3 length: 13 residues. Germline V gives CDR1 LGHDT, CDR2 YNNKEL (reference sequence). CDR3 amino acids: CASSQDLKNEQFF. CDR3 nucleotide sequence: TGTGCCAGCAGCCAAGATCTAAAAAATGAGCAGTTCTTC.

The rearrangement links TRBV11-3 to TRBJ2-2; D unresolved. The V and J ends lost 0 bases and 4 bases respectively, with 6 bases between them. The CDR3 consists of 14 residues. Germline V gives CDR1 SGHNT, CDR2 YENEEA. The DNA for the CDR3 is TGTGCCAGCAGCTTAGATCCAGGCACCGGGGAGCTGTTTTTT. Translated, it gives CASSLDPGTGELFF.

This clone was picked up one time. The V and J genes are TRBV27 and TRBJ2-5, with D possibly being TRBD1 (5 bases). The V end was cut by 5 bases, the J end by 4 bases, with 11 bases between. Germline CDR1 and CDR2: MNHEY and SMNVEV (reference sequence). This CDR3 has 13 amino acids. CDR3 in amino acids: CASSNRRLETQYF. The CDR3 coding sequence is TGTGCCAGCAGTAACAGGCGCCTAGAGACCCAGTACTTC.

J is TRBJ1-1 and V is TRBV6-2 or TRBV6-3; a possible D gene is TRBD1 (6 bases). This CDR3 comprises 14 residues. Germline loops: CDR1 MNHEY, CDR2 SVGEGT. V was trimmed by 5 bases and J by 0 bases, leaving 10 bases between them. CDR3 DNA: TGTGCCAGCAGTCGGGACACCCTGAACACTGAAGCTTTCTTT. It codes for CASSRDTLNTEAFF.

The V and J genes are TRBV6-5 and TRBJ2-7; D is possibly TRBD1 (5 bases). This CDR3 contains 13 residues. The germline V gene encodes CDR1 MNHEY and CDR2 SVGAGI. Trimming left V 7 bases short and J 5 bases short, with 15 bases between. The CDR3 sequence is CASMGRVSDEQYF. The CDR3 nucleotides are TGTGCCAGCATGGGCAGGGTCAGCGACGAGCAGTACTTC.

A remark on this clone: A read error may produce the germline difference seen at one junction end. This chain joins TRBV12-3 or TRBV12-4 and TRBJ1-1; D ambiguous. This CDR3 is built from 11 residues. The CDR3 DNA follows: TGTGCCAGCAGTTACGCGCGGGTTTTGGCCTTT. It is translated as CASSYARVLAF.

This clone is a singleton in its sample. CDR3 sequence: CARARVSGIPEQFF. The CDR3 nucleotides are TGTGCCAGAGCCCGGGTTAGCGGGATACCTGAGCAGTTCTTC. This sequence joins TRBV2 and TRBJ2-1; the match to TRBD2 covers 8 bases. This CDR3 is 14 amino acids long. The V gene end was trimmed by 9 bases and the J gene end by 9 bases; junction bases not matched to a gene: 13. Germline V gene lookup returns CDR1 SNHLY and CDR2 FYNNEI. The full variable domain, rest sourced from reference TRBV2 and TRBJ2-1, is EPEVTQTPSHQVTQMGQEVILRCVPISNHLYFYWYRQILGQKVEFLVSFYNNEISEKSEIFDDQFSVERPDGSNFTLKIRSTKLEDSAMYFCARARVSGIPEQFFGPGTRLTVL.

V is TRBV12-3 or TRBV12-4 and J is TRBJ1-1, with unresolved D. The CDR3 extends over 12 amino acids. The germline V and J ends were trimmed by 3 bases and 8 bases, with 10 bases remaining between them. The CDR3 DNA is TGTGCCAGCAGTTTTTACCAGAACGAAGCTTTCTTT. It translates to CASSFYQNEAFF.

V gene TRBV27 combines with J gene TRBJ1-2; D gene ambiguous. The CDR3 covers 13 residues. V was cut by 6 bases and J by 2 bases, with 10 bases left in between. Germline-derived CDR1 and CDR2 are MNHEY and SMNVEV (reference sequence). CDR3 nucleotides: TGTGCCAGCAGACTATCGGGGAACTATGGCTACACCTTC. It translates to CASRLSGNYGYTF.